This T cell receptor (beta chain) stems from a study of T cell changes during pregnancy in multiple sclerosis (dated by TCRdb to 2018 to 2020). A note on the overall study: The study examined how the T cell repertoire changed over the course of pregnancy in women with multiple sclerosis.

Of note for this clone: The antigen it binds to is not known. There are no base qualities to consult, and no much larger clone falls within one base.

From its cysteine to its phenylalanine, the CDR3 spans 15 amino acids. Of the read, only the CDR3 DNA is kept; its 45 bases are in frame from base 1. The germline V gene gives CDR1 as SNHLY and CDR2 as FYNNEI. V is pruned by 6 bases and J by 3 bases, leaving 7 bases of the junction without a gene match. The library relied on the immunoSEQ multiplex PCR assay. Drawn from immuneACCESS, this table holds only the in-frame rearrangements with V and J called that TCRdb kept. Clones are partly lost; checked studies trace under half to an unresolved V gene and leave the rest unexplained. A total of tens of thousands of clones appear in this sample, around 93% of them only once. The ten largest make up around 1.9% of the sample.

The chain couples TRBV2 to TRBJ2-3, with 9 bases matching TRBD1. The sequenced sample was peripheral blood, obtained in the second trimester of pregnancy. The TCR originated in a female donor with multiple sclerosis, enrolled in a pregnancy study. The DNA sequence follows: TGTGCCAGCAGGGGGACAGGGCTTCCAACAGATACGCAGTATTTT. Its protein product is CASRGTGLPTDTQYF. Reference TRBV2 and TRBJ2-3 genes cover what lies past the CDR3, so the full variable domain is EPEVTQTPSHQVTQMGQEVILRCVPISNHLYFYWYRQILGQKVEFLVSFYNNEISEKSEIFDDQFSVERPDGSNFTLKIRSTKLEDSAMYFCASRGTGLPTDTQYFGPGTRLTVL.